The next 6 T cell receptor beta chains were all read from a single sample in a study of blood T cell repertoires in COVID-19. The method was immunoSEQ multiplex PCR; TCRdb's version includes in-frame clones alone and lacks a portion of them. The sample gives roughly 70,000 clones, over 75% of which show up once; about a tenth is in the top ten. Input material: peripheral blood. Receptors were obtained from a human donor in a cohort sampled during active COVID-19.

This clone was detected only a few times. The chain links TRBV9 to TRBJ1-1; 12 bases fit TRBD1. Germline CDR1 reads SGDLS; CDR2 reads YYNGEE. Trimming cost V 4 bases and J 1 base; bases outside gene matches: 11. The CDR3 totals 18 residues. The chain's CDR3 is CASSPGWDRGRENTEAFF. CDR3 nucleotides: TGTGCCAGCAGCCCAGGATGGGACAGGGGGCGCGAGAACACTGAAGCTTTCTTT.

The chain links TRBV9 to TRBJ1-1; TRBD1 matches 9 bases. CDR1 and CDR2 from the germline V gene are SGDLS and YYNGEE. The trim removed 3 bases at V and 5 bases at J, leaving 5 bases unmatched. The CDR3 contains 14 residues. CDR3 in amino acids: CASSAGQGGTEAFF. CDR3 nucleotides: TGTGCCAGCAGCGCGGGACAGGGAGGTACTGAAGCTTTCTTT.

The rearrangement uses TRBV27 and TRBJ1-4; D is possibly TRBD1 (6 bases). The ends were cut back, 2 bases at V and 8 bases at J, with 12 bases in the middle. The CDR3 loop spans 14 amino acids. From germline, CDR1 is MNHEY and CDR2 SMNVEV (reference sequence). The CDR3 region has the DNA TGTGCCAGCAGTTTACAGGGGCCAGGGGAAAAACTGTTTTTT. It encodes CASSLQGPGEKLFF.

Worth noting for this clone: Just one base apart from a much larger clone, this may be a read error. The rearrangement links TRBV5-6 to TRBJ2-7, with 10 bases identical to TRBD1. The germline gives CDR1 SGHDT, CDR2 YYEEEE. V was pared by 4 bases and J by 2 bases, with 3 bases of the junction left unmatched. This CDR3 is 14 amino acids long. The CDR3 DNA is TGTGCCAGCAGCCCCGGGACAGGGGCCTACGAGCAGTACTTC. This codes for CASSPGTGAYEQYF. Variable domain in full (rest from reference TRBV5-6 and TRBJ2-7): DAGVTQSPTHLIKTRGQQVTLRCSPKSGHDTVSWYQQALGQGPQFIFQYYEEEERQRGNFPDRFSGHQFPNYSSELNVNALLLGDSALYLCASSPGTGAYEQYFGPGTRLTVT.

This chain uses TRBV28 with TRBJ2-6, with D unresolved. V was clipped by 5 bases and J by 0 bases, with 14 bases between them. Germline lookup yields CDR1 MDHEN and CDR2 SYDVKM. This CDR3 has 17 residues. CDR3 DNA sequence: TGTGCCAGCAGTCCCGTCTGGGCAGCCTCTGGGGCCAACGTCCTGACTTTC. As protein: CASSPVWAASGANVLTF.

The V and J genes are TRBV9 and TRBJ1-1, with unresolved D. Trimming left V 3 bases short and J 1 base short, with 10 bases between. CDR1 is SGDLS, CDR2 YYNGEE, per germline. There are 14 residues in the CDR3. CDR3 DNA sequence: TGTGCCAGCAGCGGCAGGTATTCGAACACTGAAGCTTTCTTT. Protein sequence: CASSGRYSNTEAFF.